Listed here are 6 T cell receptor beta chains from one sample, sequenced in a study of T-cell memory formation after mild COVID-19. TCRdb used MiXCR to reprocess the 5' RACE reads, holding one entry per CDR3 protein. Of around 50,000 distinct CDR3 sequences listed, approximately 12% are singletons. The sample was PBMCs or a T cell subset sorted from them (not recorded which). Every receptor here comes from a man aged 18 to 29 who had mild COVID-19 (a few samples of this study predate the infection). Cell type and time point are not known.

This clonotype was detected many times. V and J are TRBV7-9 and TRBJ2-4; D is possibly TRBD1 (6 bases). The CDR3 has 14 residues. Looked up from germline, CDR1 is SEHNR and CDR2 is FQNEAQ (reference sequence). With 3 bases removed from V and 6 bases from J, the gap between germline ends came to 12 bases. CDR3 coding DNA: TGTGCCAGCAGCTTTCAGGGGTCTCCAAACATTCAGTACTTC. Translated, it gives CASSFQGSPNIQYF.

This clonotype was detected a few times. The chain couples TRBV20-1 to TRBJ1-5; 7 positions match TRBD1. The germline gives CDR1 DFQATT, CDR2 SNEGSKA (reference sequence). The V segment lost 3 bases and the J segment 1 base; nucleotides outside the gene matches: 9. This CDR3 contains 16 residues. CDR3 loop: CSARPPTGVSNQPQHF. The CDR3 nucleotides are TGCAGTGCTAGGCCCCCAACAGGGGTCAGCAATCAGCCCCAGCATTTT.

This clonotype was found many times. The V and J genes are TRBV7-2 and TRBJ1-2; possibly TRBD1 for D (5 bases). Germline lookup yields CDR1 SGHTA and CDR2 FQGNSA. CDR3 length: 14 amino acids. V lost 5 bases and J 8 bases, leaving 18 bases between the germline ends. This CDR3 is CASSPRQPTSGYTF. In DNA, the CDR3 is TGTGCCAGCAGCCCCAGACAGCCTACTTCCGGCTACACCTTC.

This clonotype has only a few counts. The rearrangement joins TRBV28 to TRBJ2-5, with TRBD1 matching 7 bases. The length of the CDR3 is 14 residues. The trim removed 3 bases at V and 5 bases at J, leaving 6 bases unmatched. Germline V gene data show CDR1 as MDHEN and CDR2 as SYDVKM. The CDR3 here is CASSFAGGLETQYF. The CDR3 coding sequence is TGTGCCAGCAGTTTCGCAGGGGGTTTGGAGACCCAGTACTTC.

This clonotype was picked up many times. CDR3 amino acids: CASSPQTSGRDNEQFF. The CDR3 nucleotides are TGTGCCAGCAGCCCCCAGACTAGCGGACGCGACAATGAGCAGTTCTTC. V is TRBV4-2 and J is TRBJ2-1; 9 bases are shared with TRBD2. From germline, CDR1 is LGHNA and CDR2 YNFKEQ. V shed 4 bases, J shed 5 bases, and the junction held 9 bases outside the gene matches. The CDR3 is made up of 16 amino acids.

This chain connects TRBV5-1 to TRBJ1-6; no clear D gene. The V gene's germline CDR1 is SGHRS and CDR2 YFSETQ. V dropped 4 bases and J dropped 1 base, with 9 bases sitting between them. The CDR3 has 15 amino acids. CDR3 coding DNA: TGCGCCAGCAGCGAAGGAGTATCCTATAATTCACCCCTCCACTTT. This sequence encodes CASSEGVSYNSPLHF.